This T cell receptor beta chain was found in a study of OX40 agonist ivuxolimab in advanced cancers. Overall study: Patient treatment consisted of intravenous ivuxolimab administration every 2 weeks at 0.01 to 10 mg/kg. Two patients with cutaneous melanoma and one with hepatocellular carcinoma, three in total, showed partial responses.

Only in-frame clones appear in the TCRdb table, and some are missing; sequencing was by immunoSEQ multiplex PCR. Of about 87,000 clones in the sample, 85% to 90% are singletons; the top ten hold about 1.6%. In germline, CDR1 is SGHTS, CDR2 YDEGEE. The CDR3 has 15 amino acids. The V end was cut by 6 bases, the J end by 0 bases, with 14 bases between. This clone was recorded a few times. The antigen remains unidentified. Whole-study results and caveats: Dosing at 0.1 to 3.0 mg/kg was accompanied by clonal expansion of CD4+ and CD8+ blood T cells by week 6.

This sample comprised CD4+ or CD8+ T cells sorted from blood, obtained in a trial of the OX40 agonist ivuxolimab. The TCR comes from an adult with an advanced solid tumor such as melanoma, head and neck, liver or kidney cancer. The rearrangement links TRBV5-8 to TRBJ2-3; D gene unclear. DNA of the CDR3: TGTGCCAGCATCGCGACACTCACTAGCACAGATACGCAGTATTTT. Its protein is CASIATLTSTDTQYF.